This T cell receptor beta chain originates from a study of blood T cell repertoires in COVID-19. The overall study: Italy, Spain and the United States were the sources of the convalescent and acute COVID-19 samples. T cells, B-cell-depleted T cells, or PBMCs supplied cDNA or gDNA.

This table comes from immunoSEQ multiplex PCR, and its TCRdb copy is limited to in-frame clones, with some not included. The sample yields tens of thousands of clones, approximately 70% seen once. The receptor was isolated from an older man with acute or convalescent COVID-19. Sequences were obtained from peripheral blood.

The CDR3 DNA reads as TGCAGCGCACACCAGGGGGCCTATGAGCAGTTCTTC. Its protein is CSAHQGAYEQFF. This chain joins TRBV29-1 and TRBJ2-1; the match to TRBD1 covers 8 bases. Germline V gene data show CDR1 as SQVTM and CDR2 as ANQGSEA. Trimming at V came to 7 bases and at J to 8 bases, leaving 7 bases not matched to a gene. This CDR3 is built from 12 residues.